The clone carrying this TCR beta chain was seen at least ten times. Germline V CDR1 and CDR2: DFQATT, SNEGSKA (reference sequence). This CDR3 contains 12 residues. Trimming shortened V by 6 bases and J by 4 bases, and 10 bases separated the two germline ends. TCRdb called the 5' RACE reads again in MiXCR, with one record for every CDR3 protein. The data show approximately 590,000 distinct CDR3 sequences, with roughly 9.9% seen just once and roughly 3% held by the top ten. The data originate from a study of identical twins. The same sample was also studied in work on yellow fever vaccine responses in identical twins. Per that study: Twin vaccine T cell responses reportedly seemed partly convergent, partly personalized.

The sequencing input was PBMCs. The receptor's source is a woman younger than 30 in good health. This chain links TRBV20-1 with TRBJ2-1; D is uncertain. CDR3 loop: CSAPVEYNEQFF. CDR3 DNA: TGCAGTGCGCCCGTCGAATACAATGAGCAGTTCTTC.